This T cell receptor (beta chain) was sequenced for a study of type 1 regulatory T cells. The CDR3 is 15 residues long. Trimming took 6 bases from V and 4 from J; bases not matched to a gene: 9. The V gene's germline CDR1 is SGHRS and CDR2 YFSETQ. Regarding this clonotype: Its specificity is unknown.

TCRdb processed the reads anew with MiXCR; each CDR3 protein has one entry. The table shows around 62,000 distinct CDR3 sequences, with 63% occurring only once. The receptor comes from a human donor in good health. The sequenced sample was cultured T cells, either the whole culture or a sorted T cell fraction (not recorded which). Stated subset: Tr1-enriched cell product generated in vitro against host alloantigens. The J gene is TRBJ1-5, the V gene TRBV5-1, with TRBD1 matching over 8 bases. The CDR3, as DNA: TGCGCCAGCACGCCCAGGGGGCGAAGAAATCAGCCCCAGCATTTT. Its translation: CASTPRGRRNQPQHF.